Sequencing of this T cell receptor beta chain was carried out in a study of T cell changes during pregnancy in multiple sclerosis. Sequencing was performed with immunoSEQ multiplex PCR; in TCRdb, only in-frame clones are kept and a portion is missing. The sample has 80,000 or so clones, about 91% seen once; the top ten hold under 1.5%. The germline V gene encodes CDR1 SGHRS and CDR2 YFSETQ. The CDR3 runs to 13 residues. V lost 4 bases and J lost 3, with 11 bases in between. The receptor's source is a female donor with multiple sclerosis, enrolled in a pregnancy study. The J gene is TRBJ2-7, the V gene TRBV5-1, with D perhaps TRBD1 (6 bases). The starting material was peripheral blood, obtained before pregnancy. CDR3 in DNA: TGCGCCAGCAGCAACCAGGGGTTCTACGAGCAGTACTTC. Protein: CASSNQGFYEQYF.